This T cell receptor (beta chain) was identified in a study of molecular identifiers for immune sequencing clone quantification (dated by TCRdb to the late 2010s). With regard to the full study: For a replicate experiment, the RNA from either approximately 20,000 or 100,000 naive CD8 T cells was divided into five aliquots, and four of those aliquots went on to sequencing. This methods study used CD8 T cells to benchmark TCR RNA copy counting and molecular-identifier clustering-based TCR repertoire sequencing (MIDCIRS).

Libraries of naive CD8 T cells were built from anywhere between roughly 17,000 and 1,000,000 sorted cells, with 10%, 30% or 50% of the purified RNA used. Naive CD8 T cells were FACS-sorted as CD8+CD4-CCR7+CD45RA+ on a BD FACSAria II into RLT Plus buffer. To test detection sensitivity, Jurkat RNA equal to about nine TCR copies was added to samples of about 17,000-1,100,000 naive CD8 T cells. CD8 T cells were enriched using RosetteSep CD8+ T Cell Enrichment Cocktail and Ficoll-Paque, and the enriched cells then underwent ACK red cell lysis. This clonotype was observed a single time. The antigen this receptor binds is unknown. Given a much more abundant clone one base away, this may be a read error. Libraries were constructed by PCR. Sequencing was carried out with a NextSeq 500. Preparation of bulk TCR libraries followed a previously described approach, with the TCR primers listed in Table S5. Total RNA was purified with the Qiagen AllPrep DNA/RNA kit. Before any analysis, reads coming from multiple sequencing runs of the same library were combined into one pool. For the original study's pipeline: Reads were retained only if their TCR constant sequence matched exactly, and those retained reads were trimmed to 150 nt and grouped according to their 12-nt molecular barcodes. Reads within each barcode group were sub-clustered using a 15% Levenshtein threshold, and quality-weighted consensus sequences were constructed for each RNA molecule. Non-functional sequences were excluded, and lower-count sequences lying one edit away from another sequence were also excluded. Based on fitting two negative binomial distributions, any barcode sub-cluster with under 20% of the maximum read count was discarded. Starting from the raw public reads, TCRdb applied fastp trimming at Q25, assembled clones with MiXCR and retained in-frame beta chains. CDR3 protein sequences are deduplicated, and each keeps its most common genes and DNA. The V and J calls, along with clone size, are taken from TCRdb and not from the paper's own processing. This sample lists nearly 55,000 distinct CDR3 sequences; 36% were detected once. The ten largest clones take up less than 5% of the sample.

General findings and caveats noted by the study authors: The sizes of highly expanded clones could end up underestimated when identical TCR molecules share a barcode. Spiked-in Jurkat TCR RNA (roughly 10 copies' worth), which is not part of the donor repertoire, was contained in the naive libraries. Modeling estimated about 2.8 recovered TCR RNA copies per cell, compared with about 10 by digital PCR, which implies roughly 30% capture efficiency. Spiked-in Jurkat TCR RNA equivalent to a single cell was reported to be detectable even among fewer than 1.2 million naive CD8 T cells. Clones above 20 RNA copies held over 99% of molecules in CMV-specific effector cells but under 1% in naive cells. Without barcode sub-clustering, chimeric consensus sequences inflated TCR diversity; chimeras reached as high as 47%.

The CDR3 has 15 amino acids, counting the end cysteine and phenylalanine. Kept here is only the CDR3 DNA, which spans 45 bases and is read in frame from base 1. Ends trimmed: V by 8 bases, J by 3 bases; bases unmatched to a gene: 12. The germline V gene supplies CDR1 SGHVS and CDR2 FNYEAQ. The TCR originated in a human donor in good health. Some libraries in this study had Jurkat cell RNA spiked in. The sequencing sample was made of naive CD8+ T cells from blood, with Jurkat cell RNA spiked in. The intended sense of this specimen's cell subset or site label: FACS-sorted CD8+CD4-CCR7+CD45RA+ naive T cells. The rearrangement joined TRBV7-6 to TRBJ2-5; a stretch of 7 junction bases matches TRBD1. The DNA sequence is given as TGTGCCAGCTCCCCCACGGCAGGGACAGAAGAGACCCAGTACTTC. Its translation reads: CASSPTAGTEETQYF.